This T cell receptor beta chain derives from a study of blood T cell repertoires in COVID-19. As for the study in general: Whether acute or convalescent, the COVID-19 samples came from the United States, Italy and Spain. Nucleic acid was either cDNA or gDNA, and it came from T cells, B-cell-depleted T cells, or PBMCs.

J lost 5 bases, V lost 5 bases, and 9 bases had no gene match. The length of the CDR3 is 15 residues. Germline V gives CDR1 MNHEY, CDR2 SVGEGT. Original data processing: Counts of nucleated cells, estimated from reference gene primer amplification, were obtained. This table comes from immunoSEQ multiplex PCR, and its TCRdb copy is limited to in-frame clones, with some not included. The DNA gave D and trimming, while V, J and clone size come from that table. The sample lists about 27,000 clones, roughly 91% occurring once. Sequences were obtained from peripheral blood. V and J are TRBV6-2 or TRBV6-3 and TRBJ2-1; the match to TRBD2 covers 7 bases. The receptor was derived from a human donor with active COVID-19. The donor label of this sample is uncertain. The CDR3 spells CASSNGTIINNEQFF. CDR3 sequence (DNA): TGTGCCAGCAGTAACGGGACTATCATTAACAATGAGCAGTTCTTC.